This T cell receptor (beta chain) was obtained from a study of cytomegalovirus exposure and HLA in healthy donors. Samples came from healthy bone marrow donors. This PCR relied on a set of 60 Vbeta primers and 13 Jbeta primers. Only in-frame clones appear in the TCRdb table, and some are missing; sequencing was by immunoSEQ multiplex PCR. The table lists about 200,000 clones, 87% of them singletons. The sequencing sample was made of PBMCs. The receptor's source is a boy between 2 and 10 years old in good health and CMV-seronegative.

CDR3 nucleotide sequence: TGTGCCAGTTCTGCGGGAGGGACGGGAGAGACCCAGTACTTC. The encoded protein is CASSAGGTGETQYF. The gene calls are TRBV19 and TRBJ2-5; 9 positions match TRBD2. Unmatched junction bases numbered 8, after V lost 8 bases and J lost 4 bases. This CDR3 region has 14 residues. The V gene's germline CDR1 is LNHDA and CDR2 SQIVND (reference sequence).